This T cell receptor (beta chain) was observed in a study of T cell clones after liver transplantation. Background on the study: HCV positivity affected three of eight recipients; the rest lacked autoimmune or viral indications.

From germline, CDR1 is SGHTA and CDR2 FQGNSA. V lost 3 bases to trimming and J lost 2 bases, with 13 bases between them. The CDR3 extends over 15 amino acids. The repertoire was sequenced with immunoSEQ multiplex PCR; TCRdb's copy has only in-frame clones and lacks some. The sample lists roughly 50,000 clones; 70% to 85% were seen once. The TCR originated in a human donor who received a liver transplant. The sample in question was CD4+ T cells from blood, obtained before liver transplant. This chain uses TRBV7-2 with TRBJ1-2; tentatively, D is TRBD1 (5 bases). The CDR3 sequence: CASSFDRGTNYGYTF. CDR3 coding DNA: TGTGCCAGCAGCTTTGACAGAGGCACCAACTATGGCTACACCTTC.